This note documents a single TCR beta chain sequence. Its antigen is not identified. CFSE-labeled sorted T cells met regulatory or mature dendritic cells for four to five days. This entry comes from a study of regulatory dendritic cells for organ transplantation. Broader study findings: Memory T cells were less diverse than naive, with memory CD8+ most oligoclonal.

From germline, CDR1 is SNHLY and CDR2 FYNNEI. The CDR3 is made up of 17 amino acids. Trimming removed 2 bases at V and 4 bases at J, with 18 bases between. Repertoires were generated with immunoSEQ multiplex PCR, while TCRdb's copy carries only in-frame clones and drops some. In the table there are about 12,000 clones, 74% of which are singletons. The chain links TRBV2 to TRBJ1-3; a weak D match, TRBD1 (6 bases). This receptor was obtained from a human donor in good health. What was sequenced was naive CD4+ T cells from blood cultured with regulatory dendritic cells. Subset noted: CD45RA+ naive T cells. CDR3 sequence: CASSETGGTSVGNTIYF. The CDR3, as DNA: TGTGCCAGCAGTGAAACGGGGGGCACGTCGGTCGGAAACACCATATATTTT.